This T cell receptor (beta chain) stems from a study of PD-L1 blockade in urothelial cancer. Every PCR was spiked with synthetic TCR analog templates. The data were produced by immunoSEQ multiplex PCR, yet TCRdb's version contains in-frame clones alone and is incomplete. Of fewer than 130,000 clones in the sample, approximately 86% were seen once. The J segment lost 3 bases and the V segment lost 9 bases, leaving 7 bases of the junction unmatched. The CDR3 is made up of 13 amino acids. The V gene's germline CDR1 is MNHNS and CDR2 SASEGT. The input for sequencing was PBMCs, taken around atezolizumab (anti-PD-L1) treatment. The TCR was taken from a man aged 45-65 years with urothelial cancer. The V call is TRBV6-1, the J call TRBJ1-2; 7 positions agree with TRBD1. The CDR3 is CASKTGVYYGYTF. In DNA form, the CDR3 reads TGTGCCAGTAAAACAGGGGTGTACTATGGCTACACCTTC.